Here is one TCR beta chain with its context. The antigen remains undetermined. This table comes from immunoSEQ multiplex PCR, and its TCRdb copy is limited to in-frame clones, with some not included. Of hundreds of thousands of clones in the sample, around 90% are singletons; the top ten hold approximately 1.5%. Germline CDR1 SQVTM, CDR2 ANQGSEA. The junction had 0 bases not matched to a gene; V was cut back by 2 bases and J by 4 bases. The CDR3 contains 12 residues. These data belong to a study of Ad26.COV2.S vaccination and SARS-CoV-2 variants. Across the study: A COV1001 Ad26.COV2.S trial-arm participant provided the sample. Administration of Ad26.COV2.S was intramuscular, either once or twice 56 days apart.

Treatment defined: roughly 19 received Ad26.COV2.S at low or high dose, single or two shots; 5 received placebo; per-sample allocation not given. Specimen acquisition occurred on day 63 following the initial vaccine or placebo injection. Boston hosted the donor, who was an adult aged 18-55 years. Study conclusions and caveats: Measures of TCR breadth and depth may have fallen short of total T cell responses.

This sequence joins TRBV29-1 and TRBJ2-3; 7 bases align to TRBD2. The sequencing here drew on peripheral blood, taken in a trial of Ad26.COV2.S vaccine versus placebo. This TCR was sampled from a person aged 18 to 59 who received the Ad26.COV2.S COVID-19 vaccine or a placebo. CDR3 DNA sequence: TGCAGCGTTGAACTAGCGGCAGATACGCAGTATTTT. It encodes CSVELAADTQYF.